This entry features one T cell receptor beta chain sequence. There are 12 residues in the CDR3. Germline V gene data show CDR1 as SNHLY and CDR2 as FYNNEI. Trimming removed 10 bases from V and 5 bases from J, with 14 bases in between. Sequencing used immunoSEQ multiplex PCR; TCRdb keeps in-frame clones, though not all of them. The data hold about 80,000 clones, with 92% observed a single time. The data were obtained in a study of T cell changes during pregnancy in multiple sclerosis. Source: peripheral blood, taken before pregnancy. This TCR derives from a female donor with multiple sclerosis, enrolled in a pregnancy study. The gene calls are TRBV2 and TRBJ2-5; possible D gene TRBD2, 6 bases. The CDR3 here is CATGGPDETQYF. The CDR3 region has the DNA TGTGCCACTGGAGGGCCGGATGAGACCCAGTACTTC. The complete variable domain, with remaining parts taken from reference TRBV2 and TRBJ2-5, reads EPEVTQTPSHQVTQMGQEVILRCVPISNHLYFYWYRQILGQKVEFLVSFYNNEISEKSEIFDDQFSVERPDGSNFTLKIRSTKLEDSAMYFCATGGPDETQYFGPGTRLLVL.